This T cell receptor (beta chain) was observed in a study of CXCR3-negative and CXCR3-positive naive CD8 T cells. Study-level points and caveats: The study found more hydrophobic TRB CDR3s in CXCR3-positive naive cells than in CXCR3-negative naive cells.

In regard to this clonotype: Antigen: not known.

All TRB cDNA libraries came from 5' RACE performed with UMI labels. TCRdb reprocessed the 5' RACE reads, with one entry per CDR3 protein and no DNA. This table holds about 53,000 distinct CDR3 sequences. Specimen: naive CXCR3- CD8+ T cells from blood. Subset denoted: CD45RO-CCR7+CD27+CD95- naive CD8+ T cells lacking CXCR3 (TNR3-). This sequence originates from a human donor in good health. Some clones in this sample may be carry-over from other donors' samples.

This chain's CDR3 is CSANDRRDYGYTF. The chain combines TRBV20-1 with TRBJ1-2; TCRdb's D call, TRBD1, is unchecked because there is no DNA. Germline V gene data show CDR1 as DFQATT and CDR2 as SNEGSKA (reference sequence). CDR3 size: 13 residues.